This entry features one T cell receptor (beta chain) sequence. No cognate antigen has been identified for it. Qualities for individual bases were not recorded, and no much larger clone is one base off. The data were taken from a study of shared clonotypes between healthy human individuals (dated by TCRdb to about 2020). Background on the whole study: The cohort comprised a couple of women and three men aged 18 to 49 years. For each donor, CD4 naive and CD4 memory were each given three plates, CD8 naive was given two plates, and CD8 memory was given one plate. To estimate repertoire size and how much clonotypes are shared between individuals, the study performed deep sequencing of blood TCR repertoires from a handful of healthy adults. Different laboratories and diverse techniques were used to prepare libraries and sequence TCR repertoires, to increase sequencing depth and limit assay-specific biases. Each donor's leukapheresis produced roughly between roughly 0.9 and 9 billion PBMCs.

Results and caveats for the whole study, not just this receptor: Because the study included a small number of donors, the genetic and exposure-history diversity represented was limited. Naive subsets generally had larger estimated clonotype richness than memory subsets. Pairwise subsampling led to the expectation that sequencing depth would affect the degree of clonotype sharing among donors. Incomplete sequencing was indicated by rarefaction of sorted-subset datasets, despite the large sequencing depth. Sampling was limited to blood, and TCR repertoires in tissue likely differ from TCR repertoires in blood. Compared with non-shared clonotypes, the clonotypes found in all four sorted-subset donors had higher generation probabilities. Sharing across a handful of donors was observed for roughly 5.4% of naive CD4, about 3.2% of naive CD8, roughly 2.4% of memory CD4, and roughly 0.43% of memory CD8 clonotypes.

TCR CDR3 regions were amplified from genomic DNA by multiplex PCR using the deep immunoSEQ assay. Extracted genomic DNA from each cell subset was spread evenly across all wells of several immunoSEQ 96-well plates, with each plate serving as a replicate. Each replicate PCR for sorted subsets received 150 to 250 ng genomic DNA, equal to about 29,000 T cell genomes. The purified libraries were quantified using a Qubit 3.0 fluorometer, sized with a Bioanalyzer 2100, and then quantified again using the KAPA Library Quantification kit. Each immunoSEQ 96-well plate was sequenced on its own single-read 150-cycle Illumina NextSeq 550 flow cell. The source study handled its data this way. Because only junctional sequences without quality scores were contained in the immunoSEQ output, filtering matching that applied to full-length reads could not be performed. To assign V/J genes and CDR3, sequences were annotated using PyIR, a Python wrapper for IgBLAST v1.9, with IMGT germline references. Reads with weak V/J assignments (E-value above 1e-6), missing CDR3, stop codons, out-of-frame junctions, or ambiguous translated residues were removed. V3J clonotypes were defined as sequences sharing an identical inferred V gene, J gene, and CDR3 amino acid sequence. The percentage overlap between two repertoires was calculated by dividing the number of shared unique clonotypes by the size of the smaller repertoire. Three approaches were used to assess repertoire richness: RTK rarefaction, the Chao1 estimator, and Recon v2.1 estimates of unobserved clonotypes. For all TCRbeta clonotypes obtained by the gDNA method from four donors, generation probabilities were computed with OLGA. In its TCRdb copy, this immuneACCESS table keeps in-frame sequences only and misses some clones. Where compared with another copy, unresolved V genes explain less than half of these, and the others have no known cause. That table furnishes V, J and clone size, whereas the DNA furnished D and trimming. The sample has millions of clones on record, approximately 95% of them singletons. The leading ten clones occupy 0.39% of the sample.

According to the germline V gene, CDR1 reads SNHLY and CDR2 reads FYNNEI. The CDR3 runs 15 amino acids, cysteine and phenylalanine included. The only DNA kept is the CDR3, 45 bases in frame from the first base. V lost 1 base and J lost 7 bases; the stretch between them is 11 bases long. The donors were healthy, HIV-negative adults who had no recently reported acute infections or vaccinations. Every donor was a Caucasian adult living in Nashville, Tennessee, USA. CD4+ T cells were enriched through magnetic negative selection, after which naive cells were positively selected on CD45RA and the remaining negative fraction served as the memory subset. After blood collection by leukapheresis, PBMCs were isolated using Ficoll-Histopaque density gradient centrifugation and then cryopreserved in the vapor phase of liquid nitrogen. Analytical flow cytometry was used to check the purity and quantity of every magnetically sorted T cell population. Genomic DNA was isolated from every sorted fraction and measured by UV absorbance on a Nanodrop 2000c.

Sequenced material: naive CD4+ T cells from PBMCs. Per the publication, the cell subset or site label means: CD45RA+ positively selected. The sequence is built from TRBV2 and TRBJ1-6, and perhaps TRBD1 as D gene, on 6 matching bases. The sequence was obtained from a man younger than 35 in good health. Some clones in this sample may be carry-over from other donors' samples. The DNA reads TGTGCCAGCAGTGAAGAGGGGACAAGGAATTCACCCCTCCACTTT. Its protein product is CASSEEGTRNSPLHF.